This TCR beta chain was identified during a study of beta chain features in type 1 diabetes. cDNA synthesis used the whole RNA isolate, giving expressed TCRB sequences. Clones were read by immunoSEQ multiplex PCR, and TCRdb kept only the in-frame ones, dropping some. This table has about 150,000 clones, over 8.5% appearing once. Trimming took off 4 bases at V and 0 bases at J, with 14 bases between the two ends. CDR3 length: 16 amino acids. Germline values: CDR1 SGHTA, CDR2 FQGNSA. The rearrangement joins TRBV7-2 to TRBJ2-3; D may be TRBD1 or TRBD2 (5 bases each). Sequenced material: central memory CD4+ T cells from blood. This TCR was sampled from a young man in good health. This CDR3 is CASSWPQGASTDTQYF. As DNA, the CDR3 is TGTGCCAGCAGCTGGCCTCAGGGAGCTAGCACAGATACGCAGTATTTT.